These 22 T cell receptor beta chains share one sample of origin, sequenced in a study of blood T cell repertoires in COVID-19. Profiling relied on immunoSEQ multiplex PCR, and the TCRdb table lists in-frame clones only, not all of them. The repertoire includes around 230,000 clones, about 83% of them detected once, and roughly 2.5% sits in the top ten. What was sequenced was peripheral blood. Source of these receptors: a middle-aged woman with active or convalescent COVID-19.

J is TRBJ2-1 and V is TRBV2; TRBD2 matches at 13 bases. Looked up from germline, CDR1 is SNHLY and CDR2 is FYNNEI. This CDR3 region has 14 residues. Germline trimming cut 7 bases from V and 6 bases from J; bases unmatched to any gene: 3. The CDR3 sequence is CASIGTSGANEQFF. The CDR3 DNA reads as TGTGCCAGCATCGGGACTAGCGGGGCCAATGAGCAGTTCTTC.

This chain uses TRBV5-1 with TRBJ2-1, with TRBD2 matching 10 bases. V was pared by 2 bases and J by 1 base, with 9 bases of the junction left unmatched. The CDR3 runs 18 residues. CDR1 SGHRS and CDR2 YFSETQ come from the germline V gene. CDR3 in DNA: TGCGCCAGCAGCTTCCCTAGCGGGAGTGGTCGTTCCTACAATGAGCAGTTCTTC. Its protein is CASSFPSGSGRSYNEQFF.

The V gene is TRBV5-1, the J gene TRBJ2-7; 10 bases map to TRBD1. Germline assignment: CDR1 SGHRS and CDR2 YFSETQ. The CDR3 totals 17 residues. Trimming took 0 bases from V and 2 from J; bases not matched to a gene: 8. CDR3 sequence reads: CASSLGGTGVFPYEQYF. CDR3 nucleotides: TGCGCCAGCAGCTTGGGCGGGACAGGGGTTTTTCCCTACGAGCAGTACTTC.

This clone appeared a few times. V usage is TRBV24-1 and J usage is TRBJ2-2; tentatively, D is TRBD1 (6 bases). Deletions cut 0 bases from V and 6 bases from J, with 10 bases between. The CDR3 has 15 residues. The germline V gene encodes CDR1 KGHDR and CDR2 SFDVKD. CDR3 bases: TGTGCCACCAGTGATTTGGCAGGGGCGGCCGGGGAGCTGTTTTTT. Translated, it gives CATSDLAGAAGELFF.

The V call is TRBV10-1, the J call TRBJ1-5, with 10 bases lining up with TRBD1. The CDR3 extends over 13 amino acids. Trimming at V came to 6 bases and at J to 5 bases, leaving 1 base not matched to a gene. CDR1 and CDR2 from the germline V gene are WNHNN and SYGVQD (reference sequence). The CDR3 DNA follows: TGCGCCAGCAGGGACAGGGGGTATCAGCCCCAGCATTTT. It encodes CASRDRGYQPQHF.

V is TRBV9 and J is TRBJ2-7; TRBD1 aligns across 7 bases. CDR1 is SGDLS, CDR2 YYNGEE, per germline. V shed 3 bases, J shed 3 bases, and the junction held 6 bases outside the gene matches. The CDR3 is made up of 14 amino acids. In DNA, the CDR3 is TGTGCCAGCAGCGCCTCCGGGACAGACTACGAGCAGTACTTC. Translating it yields CASSASGTDYEQYF.

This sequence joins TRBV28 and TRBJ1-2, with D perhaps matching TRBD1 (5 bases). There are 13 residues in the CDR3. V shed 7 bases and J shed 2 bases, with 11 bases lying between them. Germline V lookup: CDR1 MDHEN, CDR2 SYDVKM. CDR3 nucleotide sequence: TGTGCCAGCACCACCCCAGGGAACTATGGCTACACCTTC. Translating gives CASTTPGNYGYTF.

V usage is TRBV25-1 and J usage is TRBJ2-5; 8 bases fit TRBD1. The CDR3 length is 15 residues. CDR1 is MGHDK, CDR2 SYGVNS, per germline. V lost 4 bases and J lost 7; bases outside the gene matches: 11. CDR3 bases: TGTGCCAGCAGTGCAGGGGGCGCGGATGTTGGGACCCAGTACTTC. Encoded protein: CASSAGGADVGTQYF.

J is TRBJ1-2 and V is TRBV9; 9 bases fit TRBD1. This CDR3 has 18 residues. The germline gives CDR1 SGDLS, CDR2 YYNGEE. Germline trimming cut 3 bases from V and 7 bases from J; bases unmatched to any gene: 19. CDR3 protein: CASSARTGATVGGRGYTF. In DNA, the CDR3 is TGTGCCAGCAGCGCCCGGACAGGGGCAACTGTAGGAGGCCGTGGCTACACCTTC.

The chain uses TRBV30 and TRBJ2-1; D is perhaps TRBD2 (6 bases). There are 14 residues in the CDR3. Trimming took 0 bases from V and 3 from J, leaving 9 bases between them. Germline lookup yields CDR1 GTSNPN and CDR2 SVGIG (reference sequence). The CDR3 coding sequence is TGTGCCTGGAGTGTCGGGGGTCTCTACAATGAGCAGTTCTTC. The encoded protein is CAWSVGGLYNEQFF.

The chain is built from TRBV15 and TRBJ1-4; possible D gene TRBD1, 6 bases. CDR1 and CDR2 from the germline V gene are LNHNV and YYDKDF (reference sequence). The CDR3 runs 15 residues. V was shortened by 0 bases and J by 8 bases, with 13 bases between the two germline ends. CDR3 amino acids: CATSREGRGEEKLFF. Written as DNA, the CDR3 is TGTGCCACCAGCAGAGAGGGCAGGGGAGAAGAAAAACTGTTTTTT.

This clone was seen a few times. The DNA of the CDR3 is TGTGCCAGCAGCCCGCCGGGACAGGGGTTACCACCCCTCCACTTT. Protein sequence: CASSPPGQGLPPLHF. This chain uses TRBV11-3 with TRBJ1-6, with 10 bases that match TRBD1. CDR1 and CDR2 from the germline V gene are SGHNT and YENEEA. V lost 5 bases, J lost 11 bases, and 9 bases stayed unmatched. The CDR3 has 15 residues. Filled out from reference TRBV11-3 and TRBJ1-6, the complete variable domain reads EAGVVQSPRYKIIEKKQPVAFWCNPISGHNTLYWYLQNLGQGPELLIRYENEEAVDDSQLPKDRFSAERLKGVDSTLKIQPAELGDSAVYLCASSPPGQGLPPLHFGNGTRLTVT.

The CDR3 sequence is CASTQRLQNTGELFF. CDR3 nucleotides: TGTGCCAGTACCCAGCGGCTTCAGAACACCGGGGAGCTGTTTTTT. V and J are TRBV19 and TRBJ2-2, with D possibly TRBD2 on 5 matching bases. Looked up from germline, CDR1 is LNHDA and CDR2 is SQIVND (reference sequence). There are 15 residues in the CDR3. The ends were cut back, 7 bases at V and 1 base at J, with 13 bases in the middle.

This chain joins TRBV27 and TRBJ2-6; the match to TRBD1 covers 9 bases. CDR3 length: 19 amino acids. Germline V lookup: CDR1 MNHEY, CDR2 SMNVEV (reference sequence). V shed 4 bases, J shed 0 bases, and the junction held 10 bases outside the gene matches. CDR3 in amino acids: CASSSYRQGGISGANVLTF. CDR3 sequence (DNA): TGTGCCAGCAGTTCCTACCGACAGGGGGGGATCTCTGGGGCCAACGTCCTGACTTTC.

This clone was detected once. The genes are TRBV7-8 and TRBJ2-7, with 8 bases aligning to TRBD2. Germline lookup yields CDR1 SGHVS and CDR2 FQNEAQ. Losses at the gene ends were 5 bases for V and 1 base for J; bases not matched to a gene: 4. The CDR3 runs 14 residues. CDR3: CASSPGTSSYEQYF. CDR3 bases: TGTGCCAGCAGCCCCGGGACTAGTTCCTACGAGCAGTACTTC.

As DNA, the CDR3 is TGTGCCAGCAGTTTGGGAGTTGGGACAGAGCAGCCCCAGCATTTT. Translating gives CASSLGVGTEQPQHF. This chain links TRBV27 with TRBJ1-5; 7 nucleotides match TRBD1. V gave up 3 bases and J gave up 7 bases; unmatched junction bases: 9. From germline, CDR1 is MNHEY and CDR2 SMNVEV (reference sequence). This CDR3 region has 15 residues.

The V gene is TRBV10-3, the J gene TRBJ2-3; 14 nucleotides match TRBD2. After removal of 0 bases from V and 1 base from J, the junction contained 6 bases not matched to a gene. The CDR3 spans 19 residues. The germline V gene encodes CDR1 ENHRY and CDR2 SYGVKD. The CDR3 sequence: CAISESGTSGRGGTDTQYF. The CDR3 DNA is TGTGCCATCAGTGAGTCGGGGACTAGCGGGAGAGGGGGCACAGATACGCAGTATTTT.

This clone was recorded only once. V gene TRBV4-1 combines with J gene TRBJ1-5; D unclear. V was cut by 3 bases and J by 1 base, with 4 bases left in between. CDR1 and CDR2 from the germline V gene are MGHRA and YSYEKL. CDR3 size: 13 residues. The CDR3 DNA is TGCGCCAGCAGCCAGAGCAGCAATCAGCCCCAGCATTTT. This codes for CASSQSSNQPQHF.

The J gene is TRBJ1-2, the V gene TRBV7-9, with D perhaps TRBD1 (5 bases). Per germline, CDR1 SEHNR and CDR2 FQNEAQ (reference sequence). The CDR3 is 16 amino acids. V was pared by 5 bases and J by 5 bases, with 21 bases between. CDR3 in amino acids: CASSPPVPIRGYGYTF. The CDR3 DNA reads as TGTGCCAGCAGCCCCCCGGTACCGATCCGGGGGTATGGCTACACCTTC.

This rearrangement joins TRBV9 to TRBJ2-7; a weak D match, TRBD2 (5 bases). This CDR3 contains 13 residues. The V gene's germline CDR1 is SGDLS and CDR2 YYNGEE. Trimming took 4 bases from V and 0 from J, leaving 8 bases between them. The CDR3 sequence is CASSSRDSYEQYF. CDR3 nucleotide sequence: TGTGCCAGCAGCTCCCGGGACTCCTACGAGCAGTACTTC.

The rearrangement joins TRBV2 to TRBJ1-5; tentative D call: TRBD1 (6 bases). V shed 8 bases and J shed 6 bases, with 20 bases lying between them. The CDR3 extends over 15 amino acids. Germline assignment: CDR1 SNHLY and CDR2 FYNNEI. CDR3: CASAGRGGGGQPQHF. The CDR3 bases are TGTGCCAGCGCCGGCAGGGGCGGGGGCGGTCAGCCCCAGCATTTT.

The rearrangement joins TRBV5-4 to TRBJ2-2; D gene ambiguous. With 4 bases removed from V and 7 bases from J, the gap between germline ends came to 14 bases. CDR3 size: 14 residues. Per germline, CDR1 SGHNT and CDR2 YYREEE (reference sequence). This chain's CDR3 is CASSLALSSGELFF. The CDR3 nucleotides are TGTGCCAGCAGCCTTGCCCTTAGTAGCGGGGAGCTGTTTTTT.